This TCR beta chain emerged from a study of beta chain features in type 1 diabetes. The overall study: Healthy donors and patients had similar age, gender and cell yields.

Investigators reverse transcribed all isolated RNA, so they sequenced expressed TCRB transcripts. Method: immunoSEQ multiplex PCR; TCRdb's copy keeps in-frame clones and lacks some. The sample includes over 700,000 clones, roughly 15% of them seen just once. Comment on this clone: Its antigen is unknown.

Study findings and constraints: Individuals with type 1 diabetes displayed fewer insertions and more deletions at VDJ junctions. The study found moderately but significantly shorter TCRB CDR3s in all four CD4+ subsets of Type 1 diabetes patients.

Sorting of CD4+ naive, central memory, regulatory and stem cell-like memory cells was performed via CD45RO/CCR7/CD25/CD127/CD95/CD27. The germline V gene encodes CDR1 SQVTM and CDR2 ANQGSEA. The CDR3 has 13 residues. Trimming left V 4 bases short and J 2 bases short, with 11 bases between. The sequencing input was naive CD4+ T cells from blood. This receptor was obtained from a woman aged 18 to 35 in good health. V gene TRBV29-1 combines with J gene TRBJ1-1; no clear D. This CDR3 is CSVAGRINTEAFF. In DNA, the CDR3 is TGCAGCGTTGCTGGCAGGATTAACACTGAAGCTTTCTTT.